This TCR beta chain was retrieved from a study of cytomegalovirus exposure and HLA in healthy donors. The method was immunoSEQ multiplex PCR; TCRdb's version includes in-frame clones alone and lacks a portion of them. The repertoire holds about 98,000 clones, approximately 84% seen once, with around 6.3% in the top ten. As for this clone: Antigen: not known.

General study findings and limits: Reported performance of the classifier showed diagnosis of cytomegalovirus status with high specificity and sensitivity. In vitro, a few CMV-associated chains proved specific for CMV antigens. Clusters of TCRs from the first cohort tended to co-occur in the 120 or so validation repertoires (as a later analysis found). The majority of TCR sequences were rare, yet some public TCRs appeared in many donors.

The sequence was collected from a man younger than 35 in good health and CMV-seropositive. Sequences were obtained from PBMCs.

The CDR3 here is CASSPQRDTEAFF. In DNA form, the CDR3 reads TGTGCCAGCTCACCCCAGCGGGACACTGAAGCTTTCTTT. This chain links TRBV18 with TRBJ1-1; D is undetermined. Deletions cut 3 bases from V and 3 bases from J, with 8 bases between. This CDR3 has 13 amino acids. Germline V gene sequence: CDR1 KGHSH, CDR2 LQKENI.